The 13 T cell receptor beta chains in this list originate from one sample, sequenced in a study of OX40 agonist ivuxolimab in advanced cancers. The data were produced by immunoSEQ multiplex PCR, yet TCRdb's version contains in-frame clones alone and is incomplete. The sample carries more than 85,000 clones, roughly 80% recorded once. Sequenced material: CD4+ or CD8+ T cells sorted from blood, taken in a trial of the OX40 agonist ivuxolimab. The receptor set was obtained from an adult with an advanced solid tumor such as melanoma, head and neck, liver or kidney cancer.

This clone was recorded only once. The rearrangement uses TRBV6-5 and TRBJ1-1; possibly TRBD1 for D (6 bases). Germline values: CDR1 MNHEY, CDR2 SVGAGI. V was cut by 2 bases and J by 4 bases, with 14 bases left in between. The CDR3 length is 15 residues. CDR3 in DNA: TGTGCCAGCAGTTACGTGAGACAGGTGACCACTGAAGCTTTCTTT. Its protein product is CASSYVRQVTTEAFF.

The CDR3 sequence is CASSPTPYEQYF. The CDR3 DNA is TGTGCCAGCAGTCCCACCCCCTACGAGCAGTACTTC. The V and J genes are TRBV6-5 and TRBJ2-7, with D unclear. The V and J ends lost 5 bases and 2 bases respectively, with 7 bases between them. The V gene's germline CDR1 is MNHEY and CDR2 SVGAGI. The CDR3 spans 12 residues.

This chain uses TRBV27 with TRBJ2-5, with D perhaps TRBD1 (5 bases). CDR1 and CDR2 (germline): MNHEY, SMNVEV (reference sequence). V gave up 5 bases and J gave up 0 bases, with 7 bases separating them. The CDR3 extends over 13 amino acids. Here the CDR3 DNA reads TGTGCCAGCAGTCGACAGTACCAAGAGACCCAGTACTTC. Translation gives CASSRQYQETQYF.

This clone was seen only a few times. The chain's CDR3 is CASSRRDGGVGGTQYF. The CDR3 DNA reads TGTGCCAGCAGCCGGAGGGACGGCGGGGTGGGTGGTACGCAGTATTTT. This chain joins TRBV13 and TRBJ2-3, with D maybe TRBD2 (6 bases). CDR3 length equals 16 residues. V was cut by 5 bases and J by 8 bases, with 23 bases left in between. The germline gives CDR1 PRHDT, CDR2 FYEKMQ (reference sequence).

The rearrangement joins TRBV4-3 to TRBJ1-2; 8 bases are a match to TRBD1. The CDR3 is 14 residues long. CDR1 is LGHNA, CDR2 YSLEER, per germline. Trimming took 4 bases from V and 5 from J; bases not matched to a gene: 6. The CDR3 is CASSRQTGEYGYTF. The CDR3 region has the DNA TGCGCCAGCAGCCGGCAGACAGGGGAGTATGGCTACACCTTC.

The chain carries TRBV11-2 and TRBJ2-1; a weak D match, TRBD2 (5 bases). The CDR3 extends over 11 amino acids. V dropped 5 bases and J dropped 13 bases, with 12 bases sitting between them. Germline V gene lookup returns CDR1 SGHAT and CDR2 FQNNGV. The CDR3 coding sequence is TGTGCCAGCAGCCCCCCGGGGATCCAGTTCTTC. Amino acids: CASSPPGIQFF. Based on the CDR3 plus reference TRBV11-2 and TRBJ2-1, the full variable domain is EAGVAQSPRYKIIEKRQSVAFWCNPISGHATLYWYQQILGQGPKLLIQFQNNGVVDDSQLPKDRFSAERLKGVDSTLKIQPAKLEDSAVYLCASSPPGIQFFGPGTRLTVL.

The count of this clone is one. V is TRBV7-9 and J is TRBJ2-1; TRBD1 might be the D (5 bases). V lost 5 bases to trimming and J lost 5 bases, with 28 bases between them. The CDR3 consists of 19 residues. Germline-derived CDR1 and CDR2 are SEHNR and FQNEAQ (reference sequence). CDR3 residues: CASSQGQGSFQFFNNEQFF. As DNA, the CDR3 is TGTGCCAGCAGCCAAGGGCAGGGATCCTTCCAATTTTTCAACAATGAGCAGTTCTTC.

The CDR3, as DNA: TGTGCCAGCAGAATTGGATTTACGGGGGATACTGAAGCTTTCTTT. It yields the protein CASRIGFTGDTEAFF. The chain is built from TRBV6-5 and TRBJ1-1, with D possibly TRBD1 on 5 matching bases. Germline values: CDR1 MNHEY, CDR2 SVGAGI. The CDR3 runs to 15 residues. V was trimmed by 6 bases and J by 5 bases, leaving 19 bases between them.

The J gene is TRBJ2-7, the V gene TRBV5-4, with 7 nucleotides matching TRBD1. This CDR3 comprises 14 residues. Germline V gene data show CDR1 as SGHNT and CDR2 as YYREEE (reference sequence). V was pared by 2 bases and J by 4 bases, with 6 bases of the junction left unmatched. The CDR3 spells CASSFPGQTYEQYF. The CDR3 DNA reads TGTGCCAGCAGCTTCCCGGGACAGACTTACGAGCAGTACTTC.

For the CDR3, the DNA is TGTGCCAGCAGTTTATGGGGACAGGGCGACAATCAGCCCCAGCATTTT. Protein sequence: CASSLWGQGDNQPQHF. V is TRBV27 and J is TRBJ1-5; 9 nucleotides line up with TRBD1. Germline loops: CDR1 MNHEY, CDR2 SMNVEV (reference sequence). CDR3 length: 16 residues. V dropped 1 base and J dropped 3; count of bases not matched to a gene: 4.

The chain links TRBV4-3 to TRBJ1-5, with D tentatively TRBD1 (6 bases). Trimming took off 0 bases at V and 7 bases at J, with 16 bases between the two ends. The CDR3 has 16 residues. In germline, CDR1 is LGHNA, CDR2 YSLEER. The DNA of the CDR3 is TGCGCCAGCAGCCAAGATTTAAACAGGGTCAGGCAGCCCCAGCATTTT. This encodes CASSQDLNRVRQPQHF.

V usage is TRBV7-2 and J usage is TRBJ2-7; the D gene could be TRBD1 or TRBD2 (6 bases each). Germline CDR1 reads SGHTA; CDR2 reads FQGNSA. Trimming cost V 2 bases and J 3 bases, with 14 bases left between them. The CDR3 is 15 residues long. CDR3 sequence (DNA): TGTGCCAGCAGCTTAACAGGGAGGCTAAACTACGAGCAGTACTTC. Its protein is CASSLTGRLNYEQYF.

A remark on this clone: The sample holds other DNA sequences that translate to the same CDR3. The chain links TRBV19 to TRBJ1-1; D unresolved. The CDR3 totals 14 residues. Germline CDR1 and CDR2: LNHDA and SQIVND (reference sequence). V was cut by 1 base and J by 1 base, with 7 bases left in between. This CDR3 reads CASSIGPANTEAFF. CDR3 in DNA: TGTGCCAGTAGTATAGGTCCCGCGAACACTGAAGCTTTCTTT.